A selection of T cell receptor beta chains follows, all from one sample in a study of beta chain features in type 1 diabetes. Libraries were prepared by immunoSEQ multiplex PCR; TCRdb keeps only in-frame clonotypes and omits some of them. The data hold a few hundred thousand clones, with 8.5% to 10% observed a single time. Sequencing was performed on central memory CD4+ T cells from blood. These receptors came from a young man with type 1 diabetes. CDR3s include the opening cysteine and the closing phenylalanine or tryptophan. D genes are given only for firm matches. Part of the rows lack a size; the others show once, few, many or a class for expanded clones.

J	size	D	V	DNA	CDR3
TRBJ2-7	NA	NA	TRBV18	TGTGCCAGCTCCCCACAGGAGGGGGCGTCCTACGAGCAGTACTTC	CASSPQEGASYEQYF
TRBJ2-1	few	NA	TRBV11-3	TGTGCCAGCAGCTTAGTAAGGACGCGTCTTCGGGGTGTGAATGAGCAGTTCTTC	CASSLVRTRLRGVNEQFF
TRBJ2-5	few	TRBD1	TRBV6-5	TGTGCCAGCAGCCCCGGGGACAGGAGGGAGACCCAGTACTTC	CASSPGDRRETQYF
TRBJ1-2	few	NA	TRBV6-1	TGTGCCAGCAGTGCCCACGGACGGTTTAATAACTATGGCTACACCTTC	CASSAHGRFNNYGYTF
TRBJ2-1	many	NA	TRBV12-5	TGTGCTAGTGGTTTGGACTTCGGCCGCGTCTTC	CASGLDFGRVF
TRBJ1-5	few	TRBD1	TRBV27	TGTGCCAGCAGTTTAAACAGGGGAAGTGGTCAGCCCCAGCATTTT	CASSLNRGSGQPQHF
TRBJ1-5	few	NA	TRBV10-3	TGTGCCATCAGTGAGTCTTTAGCGGGTGCTGGGCAGCCCCAGCATTTT	CAISESLAGAGQPQHF
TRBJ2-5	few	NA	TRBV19	TGTGCCAGTACCCCGGAAGGGGCAGAGACCCAGTACTTC	CASTPEGAETQYF
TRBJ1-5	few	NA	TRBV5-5	TGTGCCAGCAGCTTGGCGGGAGGGTTGAATCAGCCCCAGCATTTT	CASSLAGGLNQPQHF
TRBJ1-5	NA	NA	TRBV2	TGTGCCAGCAGTGCTCAGGGCCAGCCCCAGCATTTT	CASSAQGQPQHF
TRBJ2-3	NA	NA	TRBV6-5	TGTGCCAGCAGTTACTCGGGCCATCTCACAGATACGCAGTATTTT	CASSYSGHLTDTQYF
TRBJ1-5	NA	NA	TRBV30	TGTGCCTGGACAGGGAATAGCAATCAGCCCCAGCATTTT	CAWTGNSNQPQHF
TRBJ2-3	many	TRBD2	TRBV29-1	TGCAGCGTTTCACGGACTAGCGGGAGTTGGTATTTT	CSVSRTSGSWYF